Detailed here is one TCR beta chain. This sample is drawn from a study of blood T cell repertoires in COVID-19. Whole-study context: T cells, B-cell-depleted T cells, or PBMCs provided the cDNA or gDNA that served as material.

Trimming cost V 4 bases and J 7 bases, with 15 bases left between them. This CDR3 is 13 amino acids long. Germline lookup yields CDR1 SGHRS and CDR2 YFSETQ. Original data processing: Amplification of reference gene primers was used by the study to estimate nucleated cell counts. Only in-frame clones appear in the TCRdb table, and some are missing; sequencing was by immunoSEQ multiplex PCR. V and J calls and clone size are as listed in that table; D and trimming were resolved from the DNA. The sample contains some 170,000 clones, approximately 80% of which appear only once. The TCR originated in a man between 60 and 75 years old with acute or convalescent COVID-19. Sequenced sample: peripheral blood. The chain has TRBV5-1 and TRBJ2-7, with D perhaps matching TRBD1 (6 bases). DNA of the CDR3: TGCGCCAGCAGCGGAACCCAGGGGATGGAGCAGTACTTC. This translates into CASSGTQGMEQYF. The variable domain in full, with the rest retrieved from reference TRBV5-1 and TRBJ2-7, is KAGVTQTPRYLIKTRGQQVTLSCSPISGHRSVSWYQQTPGQGLQFLFEYFSETQRNKGNFPGRFSGRQFSNSRSEMNVSTLELGDSALYLCASSGTQGMEQYFGPGTRLTVT.